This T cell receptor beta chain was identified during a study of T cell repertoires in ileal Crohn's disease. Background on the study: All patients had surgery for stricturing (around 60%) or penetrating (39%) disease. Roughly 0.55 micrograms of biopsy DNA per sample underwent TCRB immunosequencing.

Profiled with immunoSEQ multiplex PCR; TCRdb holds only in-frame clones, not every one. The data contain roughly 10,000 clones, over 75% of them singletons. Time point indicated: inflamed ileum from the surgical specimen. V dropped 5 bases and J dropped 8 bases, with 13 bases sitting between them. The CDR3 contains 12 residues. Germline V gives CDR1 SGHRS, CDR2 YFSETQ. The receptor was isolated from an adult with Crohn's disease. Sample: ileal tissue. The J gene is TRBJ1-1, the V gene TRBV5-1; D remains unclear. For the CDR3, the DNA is TGCGCCAGCAGTTCTCCGGGCCGAGAAGCTTTCTTT. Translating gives CASSSPGREAFF.